Here is one T cell receptor beta chain with its context. Its antigen is not identified. 13 Jbeta primers and 60 Vbeta primers were used for the PCR. Sequencing used immunoSEQ multiplex PCR; TCRdb keeps in-frame clones, though not all of them. The repertoire holds some 100,000 clones, with 79% as singletons. The data stem from a study of cytomegalovirus exposure and HLA in healthy donors. Trimming removed 1 base from V and 1 base from J; junction bases left unmatched: 2. CDR3 size: 15 residues. The germline CDR1 and CDR2 sequences are MNHNS and SASEGT. Findings and caveats of the study: Prior analysis indicated that the majority of TCR beta V segments exhibited productivity approximately 87% or approximately 30% of the time. CMV serostatus was the sole immune exposure information available. Near-uniform donor sequencing depth was presumed by presence/absence analyses.

This clonotype was sampled from a female donor in good health and CMV-seropositive. J is TRBJ2-3 and V is TRBV6-1; 7 nucleotides align to TRBD1. Sequences were obtained from PBMCs. Written as DNA, the CDR3 is TGTGCCAGCAGTGAAGGGCAGGGGGGCACAGATACGCAGTATTTT. Residues: CASSEGQGGTDTQYF.